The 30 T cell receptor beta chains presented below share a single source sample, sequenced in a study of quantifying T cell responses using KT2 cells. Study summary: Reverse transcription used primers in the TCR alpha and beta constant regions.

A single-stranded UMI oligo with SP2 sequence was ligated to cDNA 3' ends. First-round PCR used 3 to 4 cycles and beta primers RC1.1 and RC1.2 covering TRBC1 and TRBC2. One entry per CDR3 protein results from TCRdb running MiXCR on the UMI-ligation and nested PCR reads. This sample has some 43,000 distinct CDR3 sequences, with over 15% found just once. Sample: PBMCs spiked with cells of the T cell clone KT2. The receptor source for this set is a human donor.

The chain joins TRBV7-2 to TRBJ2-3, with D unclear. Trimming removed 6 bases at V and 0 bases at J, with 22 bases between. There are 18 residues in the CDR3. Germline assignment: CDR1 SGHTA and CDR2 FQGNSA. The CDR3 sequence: CASSVPPVRVPSTDTQYF. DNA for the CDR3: TGTGCCAGCAGTGTCCCCCCGGTCCGGGTTCCAAGCACAGATACGCAGTATTTT. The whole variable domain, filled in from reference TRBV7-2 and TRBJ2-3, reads GAGVSQSPSNKVTEKGKDVELRCDPISGHTALYWYRQSLGQGLEFLIYFQGNSAPDKSGLPSDRFSAERTGGSVSTLTIQRTQQEDSAVYLCASSVPPVRVPSTDTQYFGPGTRLTVL.

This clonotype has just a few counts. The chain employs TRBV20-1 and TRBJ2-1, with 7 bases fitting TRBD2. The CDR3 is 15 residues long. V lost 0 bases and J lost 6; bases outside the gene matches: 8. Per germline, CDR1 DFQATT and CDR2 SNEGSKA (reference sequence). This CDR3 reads CSAREMGRELNEQFF. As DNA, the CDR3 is TGCAGTGCTAGAGAGATGGGGCGGGAGCTCAATGAGCAGTTCTTC.

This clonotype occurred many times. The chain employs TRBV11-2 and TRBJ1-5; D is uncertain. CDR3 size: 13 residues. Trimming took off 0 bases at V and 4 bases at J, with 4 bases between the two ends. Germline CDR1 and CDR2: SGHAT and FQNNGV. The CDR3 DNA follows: TGTGCCAGCAGCTTAGAGAGGAATCAGCCCCAGCATTTT. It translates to CASSLERNQPQHF.

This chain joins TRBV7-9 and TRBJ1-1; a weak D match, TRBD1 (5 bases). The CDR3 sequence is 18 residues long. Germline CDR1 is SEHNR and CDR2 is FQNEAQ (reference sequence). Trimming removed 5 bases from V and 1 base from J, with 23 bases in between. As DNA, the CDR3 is TGTGCCAGCAGCCGAATCCTACCGGGGAGTAGGGGGAACACTGAAGCTTTCTTT. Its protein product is CASSRILPGSRGNTEAFF.

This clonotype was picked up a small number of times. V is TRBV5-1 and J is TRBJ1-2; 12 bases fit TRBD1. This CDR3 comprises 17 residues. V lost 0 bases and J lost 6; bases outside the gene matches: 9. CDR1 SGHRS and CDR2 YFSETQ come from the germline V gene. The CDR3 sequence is CASSLGGTGGELDGYTF. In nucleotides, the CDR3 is TGCGCCAGCAGCTTGGGTGGGACAGGGGGCGAGTTGGATGGCTACACCTTC. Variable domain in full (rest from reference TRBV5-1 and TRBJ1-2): KAGVTQTPRYLIKTRGQQVTLSCSPISGHRSVSWYQQTPGQGLQFLFEYFSETQRNKGNFPGRFSGRQFSNSRSEMNVSTLELGDSALYLCASSLGGTGGELDGYTFGSGTRLTVV.

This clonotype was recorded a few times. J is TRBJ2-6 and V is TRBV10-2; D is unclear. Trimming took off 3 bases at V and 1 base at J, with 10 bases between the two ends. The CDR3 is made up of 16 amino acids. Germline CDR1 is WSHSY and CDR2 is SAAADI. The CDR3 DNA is TGCGCCAGCAGTGATCCAAGTCTGTCTGGGGCCAACGTCCTGACTTTC. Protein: CASSDPSLSGANVLTF.

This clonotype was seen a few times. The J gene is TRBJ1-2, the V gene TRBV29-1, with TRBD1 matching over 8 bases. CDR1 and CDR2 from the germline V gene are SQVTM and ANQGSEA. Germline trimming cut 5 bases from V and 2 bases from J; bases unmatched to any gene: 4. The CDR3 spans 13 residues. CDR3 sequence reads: CSVSRQGNYGYTF. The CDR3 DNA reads TGCAGCGTTTCCAGACAGGGGAACTATGGCTACACCTTC.

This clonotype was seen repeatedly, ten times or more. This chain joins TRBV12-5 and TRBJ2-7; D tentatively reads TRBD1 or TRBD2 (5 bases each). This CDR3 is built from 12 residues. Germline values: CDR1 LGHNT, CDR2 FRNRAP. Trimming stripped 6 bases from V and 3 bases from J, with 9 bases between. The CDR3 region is CASGGPIYEQYF. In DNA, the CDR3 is TGTGCTAGTGGGGGACCGATCTACGAGCAGTACTTC. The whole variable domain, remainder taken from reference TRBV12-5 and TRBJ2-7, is DARVTQTPRHKVTEMGQEVTMRCQPILGHNTVFWYRQTMMQGLELLAYFRNRAPLDDSGMPKDRFSAEMPDATLATLKIQPSEPRDSAVYFCASGGPIYEQYFGPGTRLTVT.

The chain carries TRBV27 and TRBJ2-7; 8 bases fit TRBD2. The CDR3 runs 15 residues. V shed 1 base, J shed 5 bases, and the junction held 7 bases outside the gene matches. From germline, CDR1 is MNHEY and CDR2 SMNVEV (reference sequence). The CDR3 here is CASSLFGGRKNEQYF. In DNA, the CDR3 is TGTGCCAGCAGTTTATTTGGCGGGAGGAAAAACGAGCAGTACTTC.

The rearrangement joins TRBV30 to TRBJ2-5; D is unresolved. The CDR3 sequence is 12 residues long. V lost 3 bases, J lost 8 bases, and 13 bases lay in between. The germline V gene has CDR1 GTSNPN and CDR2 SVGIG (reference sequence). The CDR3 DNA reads TGTGCCTGGAGGGGCTTCAGGCAAACCCAGTACTTC. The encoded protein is CAWRGFRQTQYF.

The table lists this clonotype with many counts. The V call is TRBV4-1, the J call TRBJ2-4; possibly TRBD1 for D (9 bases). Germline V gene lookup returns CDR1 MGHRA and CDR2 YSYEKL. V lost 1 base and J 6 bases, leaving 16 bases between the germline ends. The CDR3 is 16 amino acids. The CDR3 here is CASSQGRGGQGNIQYF. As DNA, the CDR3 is TGCGCCAGCAGCCAAGGTCGGGGGGGACAGGGAAACATTCAGTACTTC.

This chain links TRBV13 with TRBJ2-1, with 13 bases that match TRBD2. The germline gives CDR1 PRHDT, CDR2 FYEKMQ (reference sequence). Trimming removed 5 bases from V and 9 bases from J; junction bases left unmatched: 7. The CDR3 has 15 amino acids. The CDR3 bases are TGTGCCAGCAGCCCCCCGGGACTAGCGGGAAGTGAGCAGTTCTTC. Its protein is CASSPPGLAGSEQFF.

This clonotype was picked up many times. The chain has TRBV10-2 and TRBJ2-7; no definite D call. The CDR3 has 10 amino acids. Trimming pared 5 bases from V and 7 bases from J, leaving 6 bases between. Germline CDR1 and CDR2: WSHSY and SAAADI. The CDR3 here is CASSHHEQYF. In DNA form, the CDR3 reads TGCGCCAGCAGTCACCATGAGCAGTACTTC.

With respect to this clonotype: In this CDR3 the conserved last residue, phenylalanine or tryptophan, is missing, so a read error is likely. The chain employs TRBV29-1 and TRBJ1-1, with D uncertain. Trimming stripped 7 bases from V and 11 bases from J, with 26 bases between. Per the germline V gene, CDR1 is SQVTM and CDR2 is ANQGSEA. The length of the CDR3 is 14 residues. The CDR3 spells CSGGMAGGPGVAFS. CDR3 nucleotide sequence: TGCAGCGGGGGAATGGCCGGCGGACCTGGGGTCGCTTTCTCT.

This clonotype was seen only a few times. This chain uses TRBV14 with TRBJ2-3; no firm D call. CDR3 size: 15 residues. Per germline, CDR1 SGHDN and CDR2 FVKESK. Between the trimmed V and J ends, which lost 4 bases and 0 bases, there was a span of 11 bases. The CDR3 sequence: CASSLRRVSTDTQYF. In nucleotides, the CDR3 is TGTGCCAGCAGCCTGAGACGGGTTAGCACAGATACGCAGTATTTT. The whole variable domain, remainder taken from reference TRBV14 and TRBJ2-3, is EAGVTQFPSHSVIEKGQTVTLRCDPISGHDNLYWYRRVMGKEIKFLLHFVKESKQDESGMPNNRFLAERTGGTYSTLKVQPAELEDSGVYFCASSLRRVSTDTQYFGPGTRLTVL.

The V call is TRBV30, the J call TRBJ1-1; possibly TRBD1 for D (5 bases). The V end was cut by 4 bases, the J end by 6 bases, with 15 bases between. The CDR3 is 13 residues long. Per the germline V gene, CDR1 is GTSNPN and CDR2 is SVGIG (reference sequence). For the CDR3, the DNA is TGTGCCTGGACCCACTCCGGGGGGGCTGAAGCTTTCTTT. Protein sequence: CAWTHSGGAEAFF.

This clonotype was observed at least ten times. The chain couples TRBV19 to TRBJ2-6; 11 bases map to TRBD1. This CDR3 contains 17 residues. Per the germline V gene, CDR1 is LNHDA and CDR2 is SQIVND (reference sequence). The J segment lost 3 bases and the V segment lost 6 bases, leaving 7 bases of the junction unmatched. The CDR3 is CASRRTGGLGGANVLTF. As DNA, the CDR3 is TGTGCCAGTAGGCGGACAGGGGGCCTCGGTGGGGCCAACGTCCTGACTTTC. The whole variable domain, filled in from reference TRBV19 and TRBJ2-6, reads DGGITQSPKYLFRKEGQNVTLSCEQNLNHDAMYWYRQDPGQGLRLIYYSQIVNDFQKGDIAEGYSVSREKKESFPLTVTSAQKNPTAFYLCASRRTGGLGGANVLTFGAGSRLTVL.

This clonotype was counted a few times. The CDR3 protein is CASTRLGQGTDTQYF. The CDR3 DNA sequence: TGTGCCAGCACGAGGTTAGGGCAGGGGACAGATACGCAGTATTTT. J is TRBJ2-3 and V is TRBV27; tentatively, D is TRBD1 (6 bases). Per germline, CDR1 MNHEY and CDR2 SMNVEV (reference sequence). V was pared by 7 bases and J by 3 bases, with 17 bases between. The CDR3 length is 15 residues.

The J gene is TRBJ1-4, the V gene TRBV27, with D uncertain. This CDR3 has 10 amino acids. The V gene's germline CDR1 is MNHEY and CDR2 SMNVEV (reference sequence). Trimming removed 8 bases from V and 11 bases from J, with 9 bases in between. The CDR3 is CASGREKLFF. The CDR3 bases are TGTGCCAGCGGACGGGAGAAACTGTTTTTT.

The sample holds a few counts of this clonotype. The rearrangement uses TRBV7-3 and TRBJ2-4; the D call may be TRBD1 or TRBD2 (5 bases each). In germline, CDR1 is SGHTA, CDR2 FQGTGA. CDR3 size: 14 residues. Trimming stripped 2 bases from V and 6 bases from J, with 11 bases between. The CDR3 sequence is CASSLGLGVNIQYF. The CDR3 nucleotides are TGTGCCAGCAGCTTAGGGTTGGGGGTAAACATTCAGTACTTC.

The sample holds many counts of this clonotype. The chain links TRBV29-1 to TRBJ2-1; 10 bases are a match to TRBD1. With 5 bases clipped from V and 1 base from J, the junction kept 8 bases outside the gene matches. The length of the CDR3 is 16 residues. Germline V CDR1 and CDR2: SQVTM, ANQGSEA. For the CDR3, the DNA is TGCAGCGTTCGGGACAGGGGTTTGTTTTCCTACAATGAGCAGTTCTTC. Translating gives CSVRDRGLFSYNEQFF.

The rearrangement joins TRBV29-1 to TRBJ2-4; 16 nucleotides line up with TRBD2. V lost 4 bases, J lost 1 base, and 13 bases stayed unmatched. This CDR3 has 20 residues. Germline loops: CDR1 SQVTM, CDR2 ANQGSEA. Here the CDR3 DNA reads TGCAGCGTTGGGGGGACTAGCGGGAGGGCCTGGGGTACCGCCAAAAACATTCAGTACTTC. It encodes CSVGGTSGRAWGTAKNIQYF.

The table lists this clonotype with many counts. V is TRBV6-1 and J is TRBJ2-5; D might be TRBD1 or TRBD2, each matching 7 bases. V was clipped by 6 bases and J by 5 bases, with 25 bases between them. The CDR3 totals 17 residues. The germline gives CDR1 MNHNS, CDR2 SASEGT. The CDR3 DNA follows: TGTGCCAGCAGCTTAAGGGGGCGGGAGCCCCCCTGGGAGACCCAGTACTTC. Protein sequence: CASSLRGREPPWETQYF.

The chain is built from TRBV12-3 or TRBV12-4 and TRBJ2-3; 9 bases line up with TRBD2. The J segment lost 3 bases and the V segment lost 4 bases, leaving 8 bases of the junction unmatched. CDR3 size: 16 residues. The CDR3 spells CASSSHSGRRTDTQYF. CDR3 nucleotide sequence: TGTGCCAGCAGTTCTCATAGCGGGAGACGGACAGATACGCAGTATTTT.

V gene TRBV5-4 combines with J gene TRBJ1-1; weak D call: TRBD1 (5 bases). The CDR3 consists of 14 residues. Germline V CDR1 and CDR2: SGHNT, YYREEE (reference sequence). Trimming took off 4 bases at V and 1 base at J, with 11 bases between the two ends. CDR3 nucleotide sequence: TGTGCCAGCAGCCCGTCGACAGCGAACACTGAAGCTTTCTTT. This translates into CASSPSTANTEAFF. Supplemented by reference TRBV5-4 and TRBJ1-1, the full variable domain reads ETGVTQSPTHLIKTRGQQVTLRCSSQSGHNTVSWYQQALGQGPQFIFQYYREEENGRGNFPPRFSGLQFPNYSSELNVNALELDDSALYLCASSPSTANTEAFFGQGTRLTVV.

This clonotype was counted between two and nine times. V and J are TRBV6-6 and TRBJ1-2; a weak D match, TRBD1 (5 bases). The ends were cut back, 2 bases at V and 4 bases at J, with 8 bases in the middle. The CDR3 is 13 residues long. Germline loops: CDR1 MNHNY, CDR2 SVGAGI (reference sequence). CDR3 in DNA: TGTGCCAGCAGTTACGACAGCTTCTATGGCTACACCTTC. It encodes CASSYDSFYGYTF.

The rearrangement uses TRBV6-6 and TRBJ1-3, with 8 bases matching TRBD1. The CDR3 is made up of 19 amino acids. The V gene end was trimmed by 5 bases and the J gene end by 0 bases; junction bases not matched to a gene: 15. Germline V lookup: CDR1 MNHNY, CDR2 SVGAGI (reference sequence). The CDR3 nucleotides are TGTGCCAGCAGTCTACAGCTGACAGGGGCCGGAAGCTCTGGAAACACCATATATTTT. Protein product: CASSLQLTGAGSSGNTIYF.

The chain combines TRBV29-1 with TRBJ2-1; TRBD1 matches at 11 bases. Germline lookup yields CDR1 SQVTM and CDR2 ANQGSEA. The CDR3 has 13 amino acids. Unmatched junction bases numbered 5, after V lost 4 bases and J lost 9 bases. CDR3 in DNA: TGCAGCGTTGCCTCCGGGACAGGGGGTGAGCAGTTCTTC. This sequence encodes CSVASGTGGEQFF.

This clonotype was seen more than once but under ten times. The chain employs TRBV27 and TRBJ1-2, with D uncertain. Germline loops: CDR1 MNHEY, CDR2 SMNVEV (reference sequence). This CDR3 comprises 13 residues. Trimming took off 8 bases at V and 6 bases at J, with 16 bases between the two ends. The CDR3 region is CASASSGLHGYTF. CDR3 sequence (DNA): TGTGCCAGCGCTTCCAGCGGGCTCCATGGCTACACCTTC.

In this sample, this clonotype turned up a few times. CDR3 in amino acids: CASSTLRGTRTDTQYF. Here the CDR3 DNA reads TGTGCCAGCAGTACTCTTCGTGGTACCCGAACAGATACGCAGTATTTT. The rearrangement uses TRBV2 and TRBJ2-3; D is unresolved. The CDR3 sequence is 16 residues long. Trimming took off 5 bases at V and 3 bases at J, with 18 bases between the two ends. The V gene's germline CDR1 is SNHLY and CDR2 FYNNEI.